This passage covers 21 T cell receptor beta chains from one sample sequenced in a study of T cell responses to AZD1222 COVID-19 vaccine. Measured with immunoSEQ multiplex PCR; TCRdb has only the in-frame clones, and not every one. Here the sample spans some 180,000 clones, about 87% being singletons. The sample in question was peripheral blood, obtained on day 0 of AZD1222 vaccination. Receptors were obtained from an adult in good health.

The rearrangement links TRBV5-5 to TRBJ1-2; the D gene is possibly TRBD1 (5 bases). From germline, CDR1 is SGHKS and CDR2 YYEKEE (reference sequence). This CDR3 has 16 residues. Trimming stripped 4 bases from V and 1 base from J, with 17 bases between. In nucleotides, the CDR3 is TGTGCCAGCAGCCCGGACGCCGGGGGATTTAACTATGGCTACACCTTC. Its protein product is CASSPDAGGFNYGYTF.

The chain joins TRBV3-1 (or the pseudogene TRBV3-2) to TRBJ1-2; unclear D gene. The CDR3 runs 16 residues. The ends were cut back, 0 bases at V and 8 bases at J, with 19 bases in the middle. The germline gives CDR1 LGHDT, CDR2 YNNKEL (reference sequence). CDR3 residues: CASSQDSSGEKGGYTF. CDR3 DNA sequence: TGTGCCAGCAGCCAAGATTCGTCTGGGGAGAAAGGGGGCTACACCTTC.

The rearrangement links TRBV27 to TRBJ2-7; D gene ambiguous. The CDR3 runs to 12 residues. Trimming cost V 4 bases and J 9 bases, with 13 bases left between them. Germline lookup yields CDR1 MNHEY and CDR2 SMNVEV (reference sequence). In nucleotides, the CDR3 is TGTGCCAGCAGTTCGACCAATTTGGGGCAGTACTTC. This encodes CASSSTNLGQYF.

J is TRBJ1-2 and V is TRBV5-6; no firm D call. V was shortened by 0 bases and J by 1 base, with 7 bases between the two germline ends. The germline V gene has CDR1 SGHDT and CDR2 YYEEEE. The CDR3 loop spans 14 amino acids. Here the CDR3 reads CASSLAGSNYGYTF. The CDR3 coding sequence is TGTGCCAGCAGCTTGGCCGGGAGTAACTATGGCTACACCTTC.

V is TRBV30 and J is TRBJ1-1; no clear D gene. The CDR3 loop spans 12 amino acids. Germline V gives CDR1 GTSNPN, CDR2 SVGIG (reference sequence). Trimming removed 4 bases from V and 1 base from J, with 7 bases in between. The CDR3 nucleotides read TGTGCCTGGATCCCCGGGAACACTGAAGCTTTCTTT. It translates to CAWIPGNTEAFF.

This clone was counted once. This chain joins TRBV5-4 and TRBJ2-3; D not certain. Germline CDR1 SGHNT, CDR2 YYREEE (reference sequence). Trimming left V 3 bases short and J 2 bases short, with 1 base between. This CDR3 contains 11 residues. The CDR3 region is CASSYTDTQYF. CDR3 nucleotide sequence: TGTGCCAGCAGCTACACAGATACGCAGTATTTT.

The gene calls are TRBV4-2 and TRBJ1-2; D is ambiguous. The CDR3 sequence is 12 residues long. Germline V gives CDR1 LGHNA, CDR2 YNFKEQ. V was clipped by 1 base and J by 5 bases, with 5 bases between them. The CDR3 protein is CASSQGEYGYTF. The DNA for the CDR3 is TGTGCCAGCAGCCAAGGCGAGTATGGCTACACCTTC.

The V and J genes are TRBV29-1 and TRBJ2-3, with 9 bases matching TRBD2. V lost 2 bases to trimming and J lost 2 bases; unmatched junction nucleotides: 17. In germline, CDR1 is SQVTM, CDR2 ANQGSEA. The CDR3 contains 19 residues. CDR3 sequence (DNA): TGCAGCGTTGAACGGGGTAGCGGGAGAATTGATACTGCCACAGATACGCAGTATTTT. Protein product: CSVERGSGRIDTATDTQYF.

This chain uses TRBV6-5 with TRBJ1-5; 8 bases fit TRBD1. The CDR3 totals 15 residues. Germline V gene sequence: CDR1 MNHEY, CDR2 SVGAGI. J was trimmed by 2 bases and V by 6 bases; bases with no gene match: 6. CDR3 DNA sequence: TGTGCCAGCAGCGACAGGGGCGCTGGCAATCAGCCCCAGCATTTT. Translated, it gives CASSDRGAGNQPQHF.

This clone was seen only once. The rearrangement uses TRBV19 and TRBJ1-3; the D is unclear. Per the germline V gene, CDR1 is LNHDA and CDR2 is SQIVND (reference sequence). The CDR3 runs to 13 residues. Trimming shortened V by 5 bases and J by 2 bases, and 7 bases separated the two germline ends. CDR3 sequence: CASSLQTGNTIYF. The DNA of the CDR3 is TGTGCCAGTAGTCTACAGACTGGAAACACCATATATTTT. Supplemented by reference TRBV19 and TRBJ1-3, the full variable domain reads DGGITQSPKYLFRKEGQNVTLSCEQNLNHDAMYWYRQDPGQGLRLIYYSQIVNDFQKGDIAEGYSVSREKKESFPLTVTSAQKNPTAFYLCASSLQTGNTIYFGEGSWLTVV.

This clone was observed once. The chain has TRBV5-1 and TRBJ1-4; 9 bases are a match to TRBD1. Germline loops: CDR1 SGHRS, CDR2 YFSETQ. This CDR3 is 14 amino acids long. After removal of 4 bases from V and 7 bases from J, the junction contained 5 bases not matched to a gene. CDR3 protein: CASSPGQGGEKLFF. The CDR3 DNA follows: TGCGCCAGCAGCCCGGGACAGGGAGGTGAAAAACTGTTTTTT.

The V and J genes are TRBV28 and TRBJ2-1; D ambiguous. CDR1 is MDHEN and CDR2 is SYDVKM in the germline V gene. This CDR3 contains 14 residues. V dropped 3 bases and J dropped 8 bases, with 14 bases sitting between them. DNA for the CDR3: TGTGCCAGCAGTTTTATTCCCCCGGGCGATGAGCAGTTCTTC. This sequence encodes CASSFIPPGDEQFF. Full variable domain (rest looked up from reference TRBV28 and TRBJ2-1): DVKVTQSSRYLVKRTGEKVFLECVQDMDHENMFWYRQDPGLGLRLIYFSYDVKMKEKGDIPEGYSVSREKKERFSLILESASTNQTSMYLCASSFIPPGDEQFFGPGTRLTVL.

V gene TRBV19 combines with J gene TRBJ1-1, with D uncertain. This CDR3 contains 13 residues. From germline, CDR1 is LNHDA and CDR2 SQIVND (reference sequence). V lost 7 bases, J lost 4 bases, and 13 bases lay in between. The CDR3 DNA reads TGTGCCAGTATTTCCGACCGGGGCACTGAAGCTTTCTTT. This gives the protein CASISDRGTEAFF.

V and J are TRBV30 and TRBJ2-7; the D call may be TRBD1 or TRBD2 (6 bases each). The CDR3 totals 14 residues. The germline V gene encodes CDR1 GTSNPN and CDR2 SVGIG (reference sequence). Trimming removed 2 bases at V and 3 bases at J, with 14 bases between. CDR3 protein: CAWSFPGGNYEQYF. The DNA for the CDR3 is TGTGCCTGGAGTTTCCCCGGGGGCAACTACGAGCAGTACTTC.

The chain is built from TRBV5-1 and TRBJ2-2, with TRBD2 matching over 8 bases. The CDR3 extends over 15 amino acids. Germline CDR1 SGHRS, CDR2 YFSETQ. With 1 base clipped from V and 1 base from J, the junction kept 0 bases outside the gene matches. CDR3: CASSLLAGNTGELFF. The CDR3 region has the DNA TGCGCCAGCAGCTTGCTAGCGGGGAACACCGGGGAGCTGTTTTTT. The full variable domain, its missing parts supplied by reference TRBV5-1 and TRBJ2-2, is KAGVTQTPRYLIKTRGQQVTLSCSPISGHRSVSWYQQTPGQGLQFLFEYFSETQRNKGNFPGRFSGRQFSNSRSEMNVSTLELGDSALYLCASSLLAGNTGELFFGEGSRLTVL.

This clone was picked up one time. The J gene is TRBJ1-4, the V gene TRBV6-5; no clear D gene. Germline V lookup: CDR1 MNHEY, CDR2 SVGAGI. This CDR3 spans 14 amino acids. Trimming cost V 8 bases and J 8 bases, with 18 bases left between them. CDR3 in amino acids: CASSRTPQKEKLFF. In nucleotides, the CDR3 is TGTGCCAGCTCGAGGACTCCCCAGAAGGAAAAACTGTTTTTT.

V usage is TRBV6-5 and J usage is TRBJ1-3, with D maybe TRBD1 (6 bases). The CDR3 spans 15 residues. V lost 2 bases and J lost 0, with 8 bases in between. CDR1 and CDR2 (germline): MNHEY, SVGAGI. CDR3 DNA: TGTGCCAGCAGTTACGACAGGATCTCTGGAAACACCATATATTTT. Translated, it gives CASSYDRISGNTIYF.

This clone appeared a single time. V usage is TRBV29-1 and J usage is TRBJ1-4; D perhaps matches TRBD1 (6 bases). The V end was cut by 6 bases, the J end by 8 bases, with 16 bases between. The CDR3 totals 13 residues. The germline V gene encodes CDR1 SQVTM and CDR2 ANQGSEA. The CDR3 loop is CSVKQGPREKLFF. In DNA form, the CDR3 reads TGCAGCGTAAAACAGGGACCACGGGAAAAACTGTTTTTT.

The V call is TRBV6-1, the J call TRBJ2-5; D gene ambiguous. CDR1 and CDR2 (germline): MNHNS, SASEGT. The CDR3 is made up of 14 amino acids. Trimming cost V 2 bases and J 5 bases, with 12 bases left between them. The CDR3 spells CASSEIGFPETQYF. The CDR3 DNA is TGTGCCAGCAGTGAAATTGGGTTTCCGGAGACCCAGTACTTC.

The chain has TRBV11-3 and TRBJ2-6, with D possibly called TRBD1 or TRBD2 (6 bases each). V lost 8 bases, J lost 0 bases, and 17 bases lay in between. CDR1 is SGHNT, CDR2 YENEEA, per germline. This CDR3 comprises 17 residues. CDR3 amino acids: CASGDSGDPSGANVLTF. CDR3 nucleotides: TGTGCCAGCGGGGACTCAGGGGACCCCTCTGGGGCCAACGTCCTGACTTTC.

This sequence joins TRBV19 and TRBJ1-4; D perhaps matches TRBD1 (5 bases). The CDR3 length is 14 residues. Germline CDR1 is LNHDA and CDR2 is SQIVND (reference sequence). V was cut by 7 bases and J by 4 bases, with 13 bases left in between. In DNA, the CDR3 is TGTGCCAGTAACCGCGCAGGGTATAATGAAAAACTGTTTTTT. Its protein product is CASNRAGYNEKLFF.